Below, 24 T cell receptor beta chains from the same sample are listed, as sequenced in a study of cytomegalovirus exposure and HLA in healthy donors (dated by TCRdb to 2015 to 2018). Library construction relied on the immunoSEQ multiplex PCR assay. For the multiplex PCR, a mixture combining 60 forward primers for TCR Vbeta segments and 13 reverse primers for TCR Jbeta segments was used. TCRdb's version of the immuneACCESS table is confined to in-frame rearrangements and falls short of the full clone set. An unresolved V gene accounts for under half of the shortfall where checked; the remainder is of unknown origin. The sample table shows around 150,000 clones, and roughly 83% are seen once. The top ten constitute about 3.7% of the sample. The specimen was PBMCs. These TCRs come from a human donor in good health.

The rearrangement uses TRBV30 and TRBJ1-3; D gene uncertain. V was pared by 2 bases and J by 4 bases, with 12 bases between. Germline-derived CDR1 and CDR2 are GTSNPN and SVGIG (reference sequence). This CDR3 has 14 amino acids. The CDR3 DNA is TGTGCCTGGAGTACTGGGCTTGGGGGAAACACCATATATTTT. Encoded protein: CAWSTGLGGNTIYF.

The genes are TRBV11-3 and TRBJ2-2; TRBD2 is a possible D gene (6 bases). CDR1 SGHNT and CDR2 YENEEA come from the germline V gene. The CDR3 length is 13 residues. Trimming took off 5 bases at V and 7 bases at J, with 11 bases between the two ends. CDR3 sequence: CASSELAVGELFF. Written as DNA, the CDR3 is TGTGCCAGCAGCGAACTAGCCGTCGGGGAGCTGTTTTTT.

This clone was recorded once. The chain links TRBV5-4 to TRBJ2-2; 11 bases fit TRBD1. CDR3 length: 14 amino acids. Germline trimming cut 4 bases from V and 6 bases from J; bases unmatched to any gene: 2. Looked up from germline, CDR1 is SGHNT and CDR2 is YYREEE (reference sequence). The CDR3 loop reads CASSPGQGAGELFF. The CDR3 DNA reads as TGTGCCAGCAGCCCGGGACAGGGGGCCGGGGAGCTGTTTTTT.

The V call is TRBV7-9, the J call TRBJ1-6; 8 bases are a match to TRBD1. Germline loops: CDR1 SEHNR, CDR2 FQNEAQ (reference sequence). The CDR3 totals 16 residues. The trim removed 6 bases at V and 7 bases at J, leaving 11 bases unmatched. The CDR3 here is CASRNLRDRQNSPLHF. DNA of the CDR3: TGTGCCAGCAGAAATCTAAGGGACAGGCAAAATTCACCCCTCCACTTT.

The chain carries TRBV5-4 and TRBJ2-7, with no clear D. Trimming cost V 5 bases and J 6 bases, with 24 bases left between them. Germline CDR1 reads SGHNT; CDR2 reads YYREEE (reference sequence). The CDR3 loop spans 16 amino acids. The CDR3 loop is CASSPAVQSSRGEQYF. CDR3 DNA sequence: TGTGCCAGCAGTCCGGCGGTACAAAGCAGCCGAGGCGAGCAGTACTTC.

This rearrangement joins TRBV4-1 to TRBJ1-1; tentatively, D is TRBD1 (6 bases). The ends were cut back, 4 bases at V and 7 bases at J, with 13 bases in the middle. The germline CDR1 and CDR2 sequences are MGHRA and YSYEKL. CDR3 size: 13 residues. The CDR3 loop is CASSRPLRGEAFF. For the CDR3, the DNA is TGCGCCAGCAGCCGCCCGCTCAGGGGTGAAGCTTTCTTT.

Turning to this clone: One end of the junction does not line up with germline, which may come from a read error. The chain recombines TRBV5-1 with TRBJ1-2; 12 bases fit TRBD1. Germline CDR1 SGHRS, CDR2 YFSETQ. This CDR3 has 17 residues. As DNA, the CDR3 is TGCGCCAGCACCAAATACTCCGGGACAGGGGGCTTCCCGGGCTACCCCTTC. It specifies CASTKYSGTGGFPGYPF.

This chain's CDR3 is CASSPIPGANPYEQYF. In DNA, the CDR3 is TGTGCCAGCAGCCCCATACCCGGTGCGAATCCCTACGAGCAGTACTTC. The V gene is TRBV14, the J gene TRBJ2-7; the D is unclear. CDR1 and CDR2 (germline): SGHDN, FVKESK. V was cut by 4 bases and J by 2 bases, with 18 bases left in between. The CDR3 has 16 residues.

This clone appeared a few times. The chain combines TRBV27 with TRBJ1-5, with 7 positions matching TRBD1. Trimming removed 5 bases from V and 7 bases from J; junction bases left unmatched: 8. The CDR3 consists of 14 residues. Germline V CDR1 and CDR2: MNHEY, SMNVEV (reference sequence). The CDR3 sequence: CASSLNRGLQPQHF. The CDR3 region has the DNA TGTGCCAGCAGTCTTAACAGGGGATTACAGCCCCAGCATTTT.

The chain has TRBV28 and TRBJ2-2, with 8 positions matching TRBD1. CDR1 is MDHEN and CDR2 is SYDVKM in the germline V gene. V gave up 3 bases and J gave up 4 bases; unmatched junction bases: 7. The CDR3 totals 16 residues. CDR3: CASSFQEQGVTGELFF. DNA for the CDR3: TGTGCCAGCAGTTTCCAGGAACAGGGGGTCACCGGGGAGCTGTTTTTT.

V and J are TRBV5-6 and TRBJ2-1, with 7 bases lining up with TRBD2. CDR1 is SGHDT, CDR2 YYEEEE, per germline. Trimming cost V 4 bases and J 7 bases; bases outside gene matches: 11. This CDR3 is 15 amino acids long. CDR3 DNA sequence: TGTGCCAGCAGCCCGGGGGGTCGGACGGTGAATGAGCAGTTCTTC. It is translated as CASSPGGRTVNEQFF.

V and J are TRBV14 and TRBJ2-5; TRBD2 might be the D (5 bases). The germline gives CDR1 SGHDN, CDR2 FVKESK. This CDR3 region has 15 residues. The germline V and J ends were trimmed by 5 bases and 2 bases, with 15 bases remaining between them. The CDR3 DNA reads TGTGCCAGCAGCAAGGCGTCACCGGGGCAAGAGACCCAGTACTTC. Translating gives CASSKASPGQETQYF.

Notes on this clone: The germline gene is not matched at one end of the junction; a read error may be the cause. The chain has TRBV29-1 and TRBJ1-5, with TRBD1 identical over 9 bases. Germline V gene sequence: CDR1 SQVTM, CDR2 ANQGSEA. CDR3 size: 14 residues. The CDR3 region is CSAEGTGSGQPQHF. CDR3 in DNA: TGCAGCGCTGAAGGGACAGGGTCGGGCCAGCCCCAGCATTTT. Full variable domain (outside the CDR3, taken from reference TRBV29-1 and TRBJ1-5): SAVISQKPSRDICQRGTSLTIQCQVDSQVTMMFWYRQQPGQSLTLIATANQGSEATYESGFVIDKFPISRPNLTFSTLTVSNMSPEDSSIYLCSAEGTGSGQPQHFGDGTRLSIL.

The chain carries TRBV14 and TRBJ2-5; weak D call: TRBD1 (6 bases). The V and J ends lost 6 bases and 3 bases respectively, with 11 bases between them. The CDR3 runs 13 residues. Germline V lookup: CDR1 SGHDN, CDR2 FVKESK. DNA of the CDR3: TGTGCCAGCAGGGACAGCGGAAAAGAGACCCAGTACTTC. Amino acids: CASRDSGKETQYF. Full variable domain (missing parts from reference TRBV14 and TRBJ2-5): EAGVTQFPSHSVIEKGQTVTLRCDPISGHDNLYWYRRVMGKEIKFLLHFVKESKQDESGMPNNRFLAERTGGTYSTLKVQPAELEDSGVYFCASRDSGKETQYFGPGTRLLVL.

In DNA, the CDR3 is TGCGCCAGCAGCCAAGAGGCAGCGGGAGCGCTCAATGAGCAGTTCTTC. Encoded protein: CASSQEAAGALNEQFF. The V gene is TRBV4-3, the J gene TRBJ2-1; 8 bases map to TRBD2. Germline loops: CDR1 LGHNA, CDR2 YSLEER. The V segment lost 0 bases and the J segment 6 bases; nucleotides outside the gene matches: 7. This CDR3 region has 16 residues.

This clone has a single count. The V and J genes are TRBV6-5 and TRBJ1-3, with unresolved D. The germline V gene encodes CDR1 MNHEY and CDR2 SVGAGI. V gave up 0 bases and J gave up 0 bases, with 9 bases separating them. CDR3 length equals 16 residues. Here the CDR3 reads CASSYSSPSSGNTIYF. Written as DNA, the CDR3 is TGTGCCAGCAGTTACTCAAGTCCGAGCTCTGGAAACACCATATATTTT.

This clone was counted between two and nine times. The J gene is TRBJ1-1, the V gene TRBV7-2, with 7 nucleotides matching TRBD1. Germline V gene lookup returns CDR1 SGHTA and CDR2 FQGNSA. This CDR3 region has 15 residues. Trimming took 2 bases from V and 4 from J; bases not matched to a gene: 7. CDR3 region: CASSLWSGGVTEAFF. The CDR3 DNA reads TGTGCCAGCAGCTTATGGTCAGGGGGAGTCACTGAAGCTTTCTTT.

The chain has TRBV10-2 and TRBJ2-5, with D possibly being TRBD1 (5 bases). The CDR3 extends over 16 amino acids. The V gene's germline CDR1 is WSHSY and CDR2 SAAADI. V was shortened by 4 bases and J by 4 bases, with 19 bases between the two germline ends. The CDR3 DNA is TGCGCCAGCAGTGTTTCAGGGAATCAAGGTCTAGAGACCCAGTACTTC. Its protein is CASSVSGNQGLETQYF.

The chain couples TRBV5-1 to TRBJ2-6, with D possibly TRBD1 on 5 matching bases. Germline loops: CDR1 SGHRS, CDR2 YFSETQ. Deletions cut 4 bases from V and 0 bases from J, with 8 bases between. The CDR3 loop spans 15 amino acids. The CDR3 DNA follows: TGCGCCAGCAGCCTGACAGACTCTGGGGCCAACGTCCTGACTTTC. It codes for CASSLTDSGANVLTF.

This clone is categorized as medium-sized. The gene calls are TRBV10-2 and TRBJ1-4; D is unresolved. Germline loops: CDR1 WSHSY, CDR2 SAAADI. The CDR3 runs to 12 residues. Between the trimmed V and J ends, which lost 6 bases and 8 bases, there was a span of 10 bases. The CDR3 DNA is TGCGCCAGCAGAGACGGCGGAGAAAAACTGTTTTTT. Residues: CASRDGGEKLFF.

The chain has TRBV7-2 and TRBJ2-7, with D hard to call. Germline-derived CDR1 and CDR2 are SGHTA and FQGNSA. The CDR3 sequence is 14 residues long. Trimming removed 1 base from V and 1 base from J, with 8 bases in between. The CDR3 nucleotides read TGTGCCAGCAGCTTAGTTTTGCAGTCCTACGAGCAGTACTTC. This codes for CASSLVLQSYEQYF.

The chain uses TRBV18 and TRBJ1-5; perhaps TRBD1 as D (6 bases). Germline assignment: CDR1 KGHSH and CDR2 LQKENI. Trimming cost V 2 bases and J 6 bases, with 11 bases left between them. This CDR3 region has 14 residues. The DNA for the CDR3 is TGTGCCAGCTCACCATCAGGGGATATTCAGCCCCAGCATTTT. Protein: CASSPSGDIQPQHF.

V usage is TRBV5-1 and J usage is TRBJ1-2; 10 nucleotides match TRBD1. The CDR3 extends over 15 amino acids. Germline-derived CDR1 and CDR2 are SGHRS and YFSETQ. With V trimmed by 4 bases and J by 4 bases, 7 bases remained unmatched. CDR3 region: CASSMGTGAGYGYTF. DNA of the CDR3: TGCGCCAGCAGCATGGGGACAGGGGCGGGCTATGGCTACACCTTC.

The chain carries TRBV2 and TRBJ2-2; TRBD2 matches at 15 bases. The CDR3 covers 20 residues. The V gene end was trimmed by 0 bases and the J gene end by 0 bases; junction bases not matched to a gene: 5. In germline, CDR1 is SNHLY, CDR2 FYNNEI. This CDR3 reads CASSEATGTSGGTNTGELFF. DNA of the CDR3: TGTGCCAGCAGTGAAGCCACCGGGACTAGCGGGGGGACGAACACCGGGGAGCTGTTTTTT.